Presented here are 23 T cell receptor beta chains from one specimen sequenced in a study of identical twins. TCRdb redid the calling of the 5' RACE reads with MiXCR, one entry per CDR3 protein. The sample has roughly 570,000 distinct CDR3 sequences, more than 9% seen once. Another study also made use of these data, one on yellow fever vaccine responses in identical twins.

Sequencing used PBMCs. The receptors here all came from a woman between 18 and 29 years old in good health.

The CDR3 protein is CSGGTDNTGELFF. CDR3 in DNA: TGCAGCGGTGGGACAGATAACACCGGGGAGCTGTTTTTT. This chain joins TRBV29-1 and TRBJ2-2; 7 bases fit TRBD1. This CDR3 is built from 13 residues. V shed 7 bases, J shed 2 bases, and the junction held 4 bases outside the gene matches. Per the germline V gene, CDR1 is SQVTM and CDR2 is ANQGSEA.

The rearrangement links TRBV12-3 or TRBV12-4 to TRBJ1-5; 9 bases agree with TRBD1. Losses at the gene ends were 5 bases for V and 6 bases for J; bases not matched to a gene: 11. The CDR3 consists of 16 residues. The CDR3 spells CASSPWDREGRQPQHF. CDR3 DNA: TGTGCCAGCAGTCCCTGGGACAGGGAGGGGCGTCAGCCCCAGCATTTT.

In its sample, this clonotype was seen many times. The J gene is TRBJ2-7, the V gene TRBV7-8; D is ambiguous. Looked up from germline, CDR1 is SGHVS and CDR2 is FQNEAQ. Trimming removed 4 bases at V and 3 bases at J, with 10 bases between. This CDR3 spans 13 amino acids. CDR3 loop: CASSSRGDYEQYF. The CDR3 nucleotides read TGTGCCAGCAGCTCCCGTGGGGACTACGAGCAGTACTTC.

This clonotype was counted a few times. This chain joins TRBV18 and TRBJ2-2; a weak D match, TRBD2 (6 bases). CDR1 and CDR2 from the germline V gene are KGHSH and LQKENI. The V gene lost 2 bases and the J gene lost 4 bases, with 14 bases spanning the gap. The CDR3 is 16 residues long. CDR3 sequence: CASSPYTGGGTGELFF. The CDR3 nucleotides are TGTGCCAGCTCACCATACACCGGGGGAGGCACCGGGGAGCTGTTTTTT.

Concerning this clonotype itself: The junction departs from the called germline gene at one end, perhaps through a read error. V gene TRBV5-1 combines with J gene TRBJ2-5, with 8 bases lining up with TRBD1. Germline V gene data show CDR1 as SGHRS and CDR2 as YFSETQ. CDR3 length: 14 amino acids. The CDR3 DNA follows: TGCGCCAGCAGCGTCCAGGGGGCCCAAGAGATCCAGTACTTC. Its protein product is CASSVQGAQEIQYF.

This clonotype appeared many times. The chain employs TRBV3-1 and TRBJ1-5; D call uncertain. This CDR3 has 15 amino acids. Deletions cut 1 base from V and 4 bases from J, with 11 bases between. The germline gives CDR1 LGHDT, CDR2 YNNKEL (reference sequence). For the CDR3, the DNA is TGTGCCAGCAGCCAAGGGGTAGCGGGGAATCAGCCCCAGCATTTT. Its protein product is CASSQGVAGNQPQHF. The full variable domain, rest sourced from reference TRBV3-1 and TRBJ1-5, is DTAVSQTPKYLVTQMGNDKSIKCEQNLGHDTMYWYKQDSKKFLKIMFSYNNKELIINETVPNRFSPKSPDKAHLNLHINSLELGDSAVYFCASSQGVAGNQPQHFGDGTRLSIL.

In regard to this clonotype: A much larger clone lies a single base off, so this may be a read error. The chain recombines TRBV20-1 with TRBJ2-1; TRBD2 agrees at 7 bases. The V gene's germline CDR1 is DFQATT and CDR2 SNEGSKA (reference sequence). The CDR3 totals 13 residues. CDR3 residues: CSASREDHNERFF. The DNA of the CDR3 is TGCAGTGCTAGCCGGGAGGATCACAATGAGCGGTTCTTC.

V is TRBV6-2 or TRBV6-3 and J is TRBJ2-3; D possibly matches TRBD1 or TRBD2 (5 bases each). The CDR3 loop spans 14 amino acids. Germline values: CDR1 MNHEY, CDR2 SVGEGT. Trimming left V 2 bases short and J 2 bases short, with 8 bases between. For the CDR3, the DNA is TGTGCCAGCAGTTACGGGGGATACACAGATACGCAGTATTTT. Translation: CASSYGGYTDTQYF.

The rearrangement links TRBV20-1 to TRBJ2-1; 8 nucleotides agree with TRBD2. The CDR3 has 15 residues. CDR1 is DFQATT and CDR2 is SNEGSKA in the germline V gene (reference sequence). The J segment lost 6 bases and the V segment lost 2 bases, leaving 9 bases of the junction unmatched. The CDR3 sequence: CSARLSGLGINEQFF. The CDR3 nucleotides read TGCAGTGCTAGATTGTCGGGACTAGGGATCAATGAGCAGTTCTTC.

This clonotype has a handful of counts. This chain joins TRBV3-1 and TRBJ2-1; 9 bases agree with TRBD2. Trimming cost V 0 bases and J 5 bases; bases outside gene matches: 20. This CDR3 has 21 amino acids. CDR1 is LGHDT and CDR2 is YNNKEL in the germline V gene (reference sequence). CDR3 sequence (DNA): TGTGCCAGCAGCCAAGATCGGTGGCGGGAGGGCCGAGCGCATGTGCACAATGAGCAGTTCTTC. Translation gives CASSQDRWREGRAHVHNEQFF.

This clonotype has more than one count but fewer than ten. CDR3 coding DNA: TGCAGCGTTGTGGTCCCGTTGGCGGGAGACTATGAGACCCAGTACTTC. Protein sequence: CSVVVPLAGDYETQYF. The V and J genes are TRBV29-1 and TRBJ2-5, with 7 positions matching TRBD2. The CDR3 runs to 16 residues. The ends lost 4 bases at V and 5 bases at J; junction bases unmatched: 16. The V gene's germline CDR1 is SQVTM and CDR2 ANQGSEA.

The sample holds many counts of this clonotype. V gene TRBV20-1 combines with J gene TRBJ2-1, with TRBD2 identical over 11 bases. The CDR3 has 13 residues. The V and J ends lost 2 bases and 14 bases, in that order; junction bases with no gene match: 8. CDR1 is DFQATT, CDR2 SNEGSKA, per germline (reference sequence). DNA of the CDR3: TGCAGTGCTAGAACTAGCGGGAGTTCGTTGGAGTTCTTC. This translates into CSARTSGSSLEFF.

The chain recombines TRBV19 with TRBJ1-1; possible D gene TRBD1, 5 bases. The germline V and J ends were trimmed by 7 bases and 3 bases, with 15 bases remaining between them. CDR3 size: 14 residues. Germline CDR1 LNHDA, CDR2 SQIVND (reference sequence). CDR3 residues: CASTIPGRDTEAFF. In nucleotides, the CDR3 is TGTGCCAGTACCATCCCAGGGCGGGACACTGAAGCTTTCTTT.

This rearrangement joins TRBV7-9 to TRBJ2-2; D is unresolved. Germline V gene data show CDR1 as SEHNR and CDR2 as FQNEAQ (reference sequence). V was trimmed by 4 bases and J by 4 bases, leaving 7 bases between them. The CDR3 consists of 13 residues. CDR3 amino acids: CASSSASTGELFF. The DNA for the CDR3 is TGTGCCAGCAGCTCGGCGAGCACCGGGGAGCTGTTTTTT.

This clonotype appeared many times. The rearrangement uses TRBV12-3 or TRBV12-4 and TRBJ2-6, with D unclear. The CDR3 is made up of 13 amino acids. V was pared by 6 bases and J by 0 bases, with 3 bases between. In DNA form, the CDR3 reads TGTGCCAGCAGCAACTCTGGGGCCAACGTCCTGACTTTC. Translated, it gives CASSNSGANVLTF.

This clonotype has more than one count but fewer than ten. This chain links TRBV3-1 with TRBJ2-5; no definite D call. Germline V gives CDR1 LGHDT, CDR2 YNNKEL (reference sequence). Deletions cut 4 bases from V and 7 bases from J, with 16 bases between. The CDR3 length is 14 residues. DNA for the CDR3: TGTGCCAGCAGCCTCCGAGACCGGAGAGGGACCCAGTACTTC. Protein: CASSLRDRRGTQYF.

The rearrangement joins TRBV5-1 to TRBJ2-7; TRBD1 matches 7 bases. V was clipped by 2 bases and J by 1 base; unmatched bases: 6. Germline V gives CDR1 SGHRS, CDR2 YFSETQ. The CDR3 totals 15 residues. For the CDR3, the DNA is TGCGCCAGCAGCTTATTGGGACAGACTTCCTACGAGCAGTACTTC. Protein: CASSLLGQTSYEQYF. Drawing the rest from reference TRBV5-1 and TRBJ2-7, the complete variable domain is KAGVTQTPRYLIKTRGQQVTLSCSPISGHRSVSWYQQTPGQGLQFLFEYFSETQRNKGNFPGRFSGRQFSNSRSEMNVSTLELGDSALYLCASSLLGQTSYEQYFGPGTRLTVT.

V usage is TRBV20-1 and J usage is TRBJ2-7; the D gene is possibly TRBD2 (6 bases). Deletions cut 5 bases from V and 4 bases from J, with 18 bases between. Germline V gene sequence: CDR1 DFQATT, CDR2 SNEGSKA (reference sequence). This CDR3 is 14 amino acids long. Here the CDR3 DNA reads TGCAGTGCTTCCGGGAGCGCAAACCCTTACGAGCAGTACTTC. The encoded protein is CSASGSANPYEQYF.

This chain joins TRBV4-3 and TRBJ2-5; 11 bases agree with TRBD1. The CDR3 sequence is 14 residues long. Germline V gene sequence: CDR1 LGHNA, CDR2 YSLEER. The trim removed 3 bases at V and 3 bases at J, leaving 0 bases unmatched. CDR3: CASSQGQGEETQYF. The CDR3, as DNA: TGCGCCAGCAGCCAGGGACAGGGGGAAGAGACCCAGTACTTC.

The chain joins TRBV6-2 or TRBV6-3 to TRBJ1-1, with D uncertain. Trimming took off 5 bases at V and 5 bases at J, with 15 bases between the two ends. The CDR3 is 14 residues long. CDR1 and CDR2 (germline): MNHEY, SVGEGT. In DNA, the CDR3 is TGTGCCAGCAGTCTGCAGGCGCTTCTAACTGAAGCTTTCTTT. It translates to CASSLQALLTEAFF.

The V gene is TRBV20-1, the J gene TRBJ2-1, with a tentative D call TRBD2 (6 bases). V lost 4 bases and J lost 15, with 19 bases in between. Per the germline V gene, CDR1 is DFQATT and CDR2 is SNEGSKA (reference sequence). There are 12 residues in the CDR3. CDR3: CSATDPANGGFF. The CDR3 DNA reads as TGCAGTGCTACAGACCCGGCTAACGGGGGGTTCTTC.

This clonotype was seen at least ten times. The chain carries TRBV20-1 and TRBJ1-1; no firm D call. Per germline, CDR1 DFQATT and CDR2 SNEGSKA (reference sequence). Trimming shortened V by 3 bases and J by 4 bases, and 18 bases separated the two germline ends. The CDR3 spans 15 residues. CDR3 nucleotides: TGCAGTGCTAGTTCGCCTAGGCTGGGTGGCACTGAAGCTTTCTTT. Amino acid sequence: CSASSPRLGGTEAFF.

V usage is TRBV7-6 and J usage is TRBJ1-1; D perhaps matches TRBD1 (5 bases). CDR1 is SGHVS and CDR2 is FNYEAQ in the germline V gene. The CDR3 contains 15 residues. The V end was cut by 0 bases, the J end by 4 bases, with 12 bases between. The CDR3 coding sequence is TGTGCCAGCAGCTTAGCAGGGACGGGCAGCACTGAAGCTTTCTTT. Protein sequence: CASSLAGTGSTEAFF.